This T cell receptor (beta chain) came from a study of T cells in localized non-small cell lung cancer. Germline values: CDR1 SEHNR, CDR2 FQNEAQ (reference sequence). The CDR3 has 13 amino acids. The V end was cut by 5 bases, the J end by 1 base, with 8 bases between. Libraries were prepared by immunoSEQ multiplex PCR; TCRdb keeps only in-frame clonotypes and omits some of them. This sample yields fewer than 25,000 clones, of which roughly nine tenths are seen a single time; 2.5% to 3% belongs to the top ten. This specimen was peripheral blood, taken before any cancer treatment. The clonotype was recovered from a woman aged 35 to 75 with stage I lung adenocarcinoma. V and J are TRBV7-9 and TRBJ1-1; D is undetermined. CDR3 sequence: CASSRGGNTEAFF. In DNA form, the CDR3 reads TGTGCCAGCAGCCGAGGCGGGAACACTGAAGCTTTCTTT. Looking up the rest from reference TRBV7-9 and TRBJ1-1 gives the full variable domain: DTGVSQNPRHKITKRGQNVTFRCDPISEHNRLYWYRQTLGQGPEFLTYFQNEAQLEKSRLLSDRFSAERPKGSFSTLEIQRTEQGDSAMYLCASSRGGNTEAFFGQGTRLTVV.